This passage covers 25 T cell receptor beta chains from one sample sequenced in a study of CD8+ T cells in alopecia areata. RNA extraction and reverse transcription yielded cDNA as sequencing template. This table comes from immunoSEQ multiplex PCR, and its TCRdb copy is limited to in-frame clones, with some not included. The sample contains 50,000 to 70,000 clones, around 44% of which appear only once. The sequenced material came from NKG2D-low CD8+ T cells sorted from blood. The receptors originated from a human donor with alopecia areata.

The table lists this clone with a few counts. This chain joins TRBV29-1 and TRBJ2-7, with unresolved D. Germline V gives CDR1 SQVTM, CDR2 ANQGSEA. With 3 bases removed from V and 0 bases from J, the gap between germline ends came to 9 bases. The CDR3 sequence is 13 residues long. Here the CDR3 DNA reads TGCAGCGTTGAGGCTGGGCCCTCCTACGAGCAGTACTTC. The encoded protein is CSVEAGPSYEQYF.

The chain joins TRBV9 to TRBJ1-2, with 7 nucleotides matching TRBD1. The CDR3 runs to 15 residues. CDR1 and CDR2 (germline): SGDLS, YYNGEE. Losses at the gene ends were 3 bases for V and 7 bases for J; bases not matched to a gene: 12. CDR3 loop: CASSAGPGGLGGYTF. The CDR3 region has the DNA TGTGCCAGCAGCGCGGGCCCAGGGGGATTGGGTGGCTACACCTTC.

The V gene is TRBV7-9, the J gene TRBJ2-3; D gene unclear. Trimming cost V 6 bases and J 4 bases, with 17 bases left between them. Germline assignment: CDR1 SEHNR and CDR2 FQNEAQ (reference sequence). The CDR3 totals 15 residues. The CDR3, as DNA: TGTGCCAGCAGGGGAAGGACGGTCCCCCCAGATACGCAGTATTTT. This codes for CASRGRTVPPDTQYF.

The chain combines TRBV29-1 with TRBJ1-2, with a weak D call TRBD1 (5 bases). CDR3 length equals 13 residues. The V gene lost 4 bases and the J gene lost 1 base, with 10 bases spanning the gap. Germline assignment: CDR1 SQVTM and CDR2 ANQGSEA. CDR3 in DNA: TGCAGCGTTGCAGGAGGGGTTAACTATGGCTACACCTTC. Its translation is CSVAGGVNYGYTF.

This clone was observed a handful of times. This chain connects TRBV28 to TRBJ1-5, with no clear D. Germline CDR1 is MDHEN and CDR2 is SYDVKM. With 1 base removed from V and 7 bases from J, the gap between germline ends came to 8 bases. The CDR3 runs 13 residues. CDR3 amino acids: CASSLLSGQPQHF. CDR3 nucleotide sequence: TGTGCCAGCAGTTTATTGAGTGGACAGCCCCAGCATTTT.

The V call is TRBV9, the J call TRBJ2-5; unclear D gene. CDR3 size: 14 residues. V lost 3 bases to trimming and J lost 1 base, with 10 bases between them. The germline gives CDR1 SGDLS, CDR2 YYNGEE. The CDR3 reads CASSAPATQETQYF. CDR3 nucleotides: TGTGCCAGCAGCGCACCGGCAACCCAAGAGACCCAGTACTTC.

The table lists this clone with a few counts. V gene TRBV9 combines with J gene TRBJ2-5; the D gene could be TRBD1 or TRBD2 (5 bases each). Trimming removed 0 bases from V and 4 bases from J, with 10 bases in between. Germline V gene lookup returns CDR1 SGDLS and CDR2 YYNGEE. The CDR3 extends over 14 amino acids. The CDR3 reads CASSVATGAETQYF. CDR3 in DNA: TGTGCCAGCAGCGTAGCTACCGGGGCAGAGACCCAGTACTTC.

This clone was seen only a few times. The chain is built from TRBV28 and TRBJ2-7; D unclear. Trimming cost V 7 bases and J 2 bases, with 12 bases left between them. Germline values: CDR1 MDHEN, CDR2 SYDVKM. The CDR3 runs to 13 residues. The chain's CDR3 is CASTSELAYEQYF. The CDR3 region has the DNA TGTGCCAGCACGAGCGAATTGGCCTACGAGCAGTACTTC.

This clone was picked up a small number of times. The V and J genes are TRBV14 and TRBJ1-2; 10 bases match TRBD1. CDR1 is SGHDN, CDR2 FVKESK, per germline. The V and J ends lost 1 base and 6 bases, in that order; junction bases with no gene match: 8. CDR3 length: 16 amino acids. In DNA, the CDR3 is TGTGCCAGCAGCCAAGCCCGGACAGGGGGTCTCGATGGCTACACCTTC. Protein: CASSQARTGGLDGYTF.

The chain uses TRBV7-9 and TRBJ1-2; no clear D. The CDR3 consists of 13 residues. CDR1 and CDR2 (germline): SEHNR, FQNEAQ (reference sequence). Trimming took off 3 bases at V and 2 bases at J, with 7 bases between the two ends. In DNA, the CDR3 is TGTGCCAGCAGCTTCGAGTTGAACTATGGCTACACCTTC. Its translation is CASSFELNYGYTF. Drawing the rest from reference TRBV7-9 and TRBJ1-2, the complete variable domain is DTGVSQNPRHKITKRGQNVTFRCDPISEHNRLYWYRQTLGQGPEFLTYFQNEAQLEKSRLLSDRFSAERPKGSFSTLEIQRTEQGDSAMYLCASSFELNYGYTFGSGTRLTVV.

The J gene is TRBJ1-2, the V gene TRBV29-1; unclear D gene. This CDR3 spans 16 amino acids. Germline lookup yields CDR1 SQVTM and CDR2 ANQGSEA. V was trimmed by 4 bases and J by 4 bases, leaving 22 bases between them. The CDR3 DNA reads TGCAGCGTTGGGAGGCTTGATCCCGCCGAGGGCTATGGCTACACCTTC. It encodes CSVGRLDPAEGYGYTF.

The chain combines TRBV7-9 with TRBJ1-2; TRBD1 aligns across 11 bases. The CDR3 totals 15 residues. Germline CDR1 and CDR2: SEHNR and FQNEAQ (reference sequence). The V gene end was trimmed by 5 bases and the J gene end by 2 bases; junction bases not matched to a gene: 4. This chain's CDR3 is CASSQGQGANYGYTF. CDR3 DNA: TGTGCCAGCAGCCAAGGACAGGGGGCGAACTATGGCTACACCTTC.

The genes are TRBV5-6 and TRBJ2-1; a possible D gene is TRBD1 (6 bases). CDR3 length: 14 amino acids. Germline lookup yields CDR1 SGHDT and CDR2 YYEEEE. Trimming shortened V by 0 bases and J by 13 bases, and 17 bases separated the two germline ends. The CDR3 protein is CASSLAGAPSRQFF. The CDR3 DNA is TGTGCCAGCAGCTTGGCAGGGGCCCCCTCCCGACAGTTCTTC.

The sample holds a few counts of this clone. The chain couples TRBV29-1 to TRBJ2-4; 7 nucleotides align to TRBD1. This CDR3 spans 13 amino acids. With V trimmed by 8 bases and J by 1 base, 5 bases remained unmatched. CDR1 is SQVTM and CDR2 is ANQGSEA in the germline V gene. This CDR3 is CSILGGAKNIQYF. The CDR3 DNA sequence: TGCAGCATACTAGGGGGCGCCAAAAACATTCAGTACTTC. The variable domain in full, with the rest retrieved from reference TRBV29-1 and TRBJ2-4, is SAVISQKPSRDICQRGTSLTIQCQVDSQVTMMFWYRQQPGQSLTLIATANQGSEATYESGFVIDKFPISRPNLTFSTLTVSNMSPEDSSIYLCSILGGAKNIQYFGAGTRLSVL.

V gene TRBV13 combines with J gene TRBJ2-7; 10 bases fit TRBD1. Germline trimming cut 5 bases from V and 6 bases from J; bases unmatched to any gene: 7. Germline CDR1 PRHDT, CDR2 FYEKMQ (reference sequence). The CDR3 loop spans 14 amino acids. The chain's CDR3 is CASSVGTGVLEQYF. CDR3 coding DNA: TGTGCCAGCAGCGTCGGGACAGGGGTCCTCGAGCAGTACTTC.

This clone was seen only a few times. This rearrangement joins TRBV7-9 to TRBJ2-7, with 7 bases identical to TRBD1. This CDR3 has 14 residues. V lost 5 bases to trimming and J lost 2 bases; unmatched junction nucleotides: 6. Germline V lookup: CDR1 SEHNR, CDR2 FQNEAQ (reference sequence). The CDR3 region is CASSLQTGPYEQYF. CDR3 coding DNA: TGTGCCAGCAGCCTCCAGACAGGGCCCTACGAGCAGTACTTC.

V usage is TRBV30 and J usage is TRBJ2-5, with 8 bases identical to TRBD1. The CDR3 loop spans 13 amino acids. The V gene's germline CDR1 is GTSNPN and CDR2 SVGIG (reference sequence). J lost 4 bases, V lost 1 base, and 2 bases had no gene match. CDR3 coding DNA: TGTGCCTGGAGTGGCGACAGGGGAGAGACCCAGTACTTC. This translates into CAWSGDRGETQYF.

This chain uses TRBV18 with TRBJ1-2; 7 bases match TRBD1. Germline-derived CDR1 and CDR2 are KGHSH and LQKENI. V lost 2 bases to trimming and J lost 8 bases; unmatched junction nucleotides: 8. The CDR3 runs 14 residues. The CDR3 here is CASSPRDRDDGYTF. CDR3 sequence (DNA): TGTGCCAGCTCACCAAGAGACAGGGACGACGGCTACACCTTC.

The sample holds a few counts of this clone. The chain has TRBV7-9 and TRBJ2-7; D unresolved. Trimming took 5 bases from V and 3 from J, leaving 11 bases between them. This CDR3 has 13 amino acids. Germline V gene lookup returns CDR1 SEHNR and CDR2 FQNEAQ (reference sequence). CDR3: CASSPPSNYEQYF. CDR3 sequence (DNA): TGTGCCAGCAGCCCCCCCTCAAACTACGAGCAGTACTTC.

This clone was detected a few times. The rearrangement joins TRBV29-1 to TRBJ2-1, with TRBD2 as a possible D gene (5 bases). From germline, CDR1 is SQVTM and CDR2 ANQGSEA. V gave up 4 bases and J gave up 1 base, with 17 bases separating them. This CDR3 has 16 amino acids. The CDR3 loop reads CSVVGSGEDSYNEQFF. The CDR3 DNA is TGCAGCGTTGTCGGAAGCGGCGAGGATTCCTACAATGAGCAGTTCTTC.

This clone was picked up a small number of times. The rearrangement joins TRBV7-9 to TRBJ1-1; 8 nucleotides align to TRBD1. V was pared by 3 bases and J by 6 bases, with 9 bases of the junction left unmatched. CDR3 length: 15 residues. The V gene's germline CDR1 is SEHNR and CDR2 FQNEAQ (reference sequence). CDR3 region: CASSFRQGSSPEAFF. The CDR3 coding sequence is TGTGCCAGCAGCTTTCGACAGGGGAGCAGCCCTGAAGCTTTCTTT.

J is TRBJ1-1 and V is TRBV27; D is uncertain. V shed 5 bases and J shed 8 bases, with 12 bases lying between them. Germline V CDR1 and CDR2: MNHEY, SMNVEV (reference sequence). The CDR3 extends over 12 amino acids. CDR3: CASSRIGGEAFF. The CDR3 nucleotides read TGTGCCAGCAGTCGTATTGGAGGGGAAGCTTTCTTT.

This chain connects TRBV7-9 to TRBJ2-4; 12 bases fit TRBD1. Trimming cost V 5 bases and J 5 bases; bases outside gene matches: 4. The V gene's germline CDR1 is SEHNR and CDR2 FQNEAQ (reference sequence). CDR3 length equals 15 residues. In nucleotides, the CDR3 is TGTGCCAGCAGCCGGGACAGGGGGCCAGAAAACATTCAGTACTTC. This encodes CASSRDRGPENIQYF. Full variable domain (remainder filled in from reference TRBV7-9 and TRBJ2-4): DTGVSQNPRHKITKRGQNVTFRCDPISEHNRLYWYRQTLGQGPEFLTYFQNEAQLEKSRLLSDRFSAERPKGSFSTLEIQRTEQGDSAMYLCASSRDRGPENIQYFGAGTRLSVL.

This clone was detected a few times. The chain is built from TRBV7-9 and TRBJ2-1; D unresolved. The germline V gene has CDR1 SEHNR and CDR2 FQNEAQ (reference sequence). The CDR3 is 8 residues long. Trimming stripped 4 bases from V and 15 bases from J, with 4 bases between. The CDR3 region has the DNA TGTGCCAGCAGCTATCCGTTCTTC. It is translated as CASSYPFF.

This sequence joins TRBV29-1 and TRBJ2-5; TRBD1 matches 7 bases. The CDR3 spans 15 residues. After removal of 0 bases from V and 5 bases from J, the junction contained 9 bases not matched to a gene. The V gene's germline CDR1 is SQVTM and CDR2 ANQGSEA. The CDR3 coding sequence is TGCAGCGTTGAAGAAGGAACAGGGGTTGGGGAGACCCAGTACTTC. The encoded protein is CSVEEGTGVGETQYF.